This T cell receptor beta chain was captured by sequencing in a study of blood T cell repertoires in COVID-19. As for the study in general: There were acute and convalescent COVID-19 samples, and they came from the United States, Italy and Spain. T cells, B-cell-depleted T cells, or PBMCs provided the cDNA or gDNA that served as material.

Followed over time, Seattle patients had been enrolled while infection was active. Authors' analysis steps: Counts of nucleated cells, estimated from reference gene primer amplification, were obtained. Sequencing was performed with immunoSEQ multiplex PCR; in TCRdb, only in-frame clones are kept and a portion is missing. V and J calls and clone size come straight from that table; D and trimming were deduced from the DNA. The sample contains 55,000 or so clones, about nine tenths of which appear only once. This clonotype was obtained from a man aged 35 to 55 with COVID-19, enrolled during active disease. The material sequenced was peripheral blood.

The chain's CDR3 is CASSLAGTVEQYF. DNA of the CDR3: TGTGCCAGCAGCTTGGCCGGTACAGTCGAGCAGTACTTC. The chain joins TRBV5-6 to TRBJ2-7; the D is unclear. V shed 0 bases and J shed 6 bases, with 10 bases lying between them. From germline, CDR1 is SGHDT and CDR2 YYEEEE. The CDR3 is made up of 13 amino acids.